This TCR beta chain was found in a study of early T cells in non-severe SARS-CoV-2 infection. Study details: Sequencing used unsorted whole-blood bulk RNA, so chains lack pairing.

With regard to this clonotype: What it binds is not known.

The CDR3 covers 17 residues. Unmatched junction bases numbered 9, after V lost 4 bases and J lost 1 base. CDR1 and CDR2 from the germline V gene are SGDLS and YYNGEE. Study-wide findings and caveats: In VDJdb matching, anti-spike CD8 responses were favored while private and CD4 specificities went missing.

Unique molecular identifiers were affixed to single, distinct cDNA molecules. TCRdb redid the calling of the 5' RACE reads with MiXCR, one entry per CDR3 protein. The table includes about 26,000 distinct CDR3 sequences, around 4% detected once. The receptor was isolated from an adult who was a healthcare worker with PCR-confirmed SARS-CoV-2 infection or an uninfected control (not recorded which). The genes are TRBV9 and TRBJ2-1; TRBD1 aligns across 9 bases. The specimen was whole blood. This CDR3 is CASSSTPGQGSYNEQFF. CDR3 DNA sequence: TGTGCCAGCAGCTCGACTCCGGGACAGGGATCCTACAATGAGCAGTTCTTC.